This T cell receptor (beta chain) is from a study of cytomegalovirus exposure and HLA in healthy donors (dated by TCRdb to 2017 to 2019). Notes on the research overall: An earlier analysis of approximately 600 of the donors reported 250 to 300 Gb of sequence data and about 100 million unique TCR beta sequences from 150 million to 200 million T cells. An early release that covered approximately 600 HLA-typed donors contained approximately 300 gigabases of sequencing data and approximately 85 million unique TCR sequences. The genetic ancestry cluster associated with self-reported Caucasian donors included around 76% of the 398 genotyped donors. The study aimed to test whether signatures of past pathogen exposure could be identified by cataloging public T cell receptors. The study profiled the T cell repertoires of under 850 subjects by immunosequencing and related them to cytomegalovirus serostatus. Along with the approximately 700-subject first cohort, a separate validation cohort of over a hundred different subjects was used. The study combined high-throughput TCR immunosequencing, statistical association of individual TCRs with disease status, and machine learning to predict cytomegalovirus infection status. In a later analysis, previously published TCR beta repertoires from some 640 donors were re-analyzed and high-resolution HLA genotyping was added so that TCR occurrence patterns could be studied. Rather than drawing on any new phenotypic data, the later analysis identified candidate immune exposures from TCR beta sequences and the way those sequences occurred across donors. An earlier analysis of a few hundred of the donors applied high-throughput TCR beta sequencing to assess whether each TCR beta V gene segment acted as functional or pseudogenic. Donor age, sex, ethnicity and CMV serostatus were collected together with the repertoire data. In a later genetic analysis, genome-wide SNP genotypes for about 65% of the roughly 670 donors were used, and that subset was treated as a discovery cohort. Every discovery cohort repertoire had been produced on one sequencing platform. Class I and class II HLA loci were covered by the typing at four-digit resolution. The number of typed donors differed by locus: roughly 629-630 for A, B, C, DRB1 and DQB1; 500 to 550 for DQA1; approximately 600 for DPA1; and about 470 for DPB1. A few DR-DQ haplotypes were treated as single units for association and clustering because of strong linkage in the cohort. Across under 500 genotyped donors of the cohort, an average of approximately 200,000 unique TCR beta nucleotide sequences per donor were sequenced, and 15% to 20% of those sequences were non-productive. What the authors observed across the whole study: Three of the identified cytomegalovirus-associated TCR beta chains were confirmed in vitro to be specific for cytomegalovirus antigens. A later analysis found that TCR association rates varied across HLA loci, with DRB1 alleles showing the most associated TCRs and HLA-C alleles the fewest. Assigning TCR associations to individual alleles was difficult when HLA alleles, especially DR and DQ, strongly co-occurred. Most TCR sequences were observed very rarely across donors, whereas some public TCRs were present in many individuals. In a later analysis, HLA-associated TCR beta chains showed more clonal expansion and lower generation probabilities than non-associated chains that were equally common. In an earlier analysis of over 550 of the donors, most TCR beta V segments were observed in productive rearrangements about 90% or about 30% of the time, broadly matching IMGT annotations. Only TCR beta chains were sequenced in this cohort, and the absence of alpha or paired-chain data limited detectable features. About 17 rarely observed V segments, including chromosome 9 orphons, were excluded from the earlier analysis of a few hundred of the donors because counts were too low. According to a later analysis, most CMV-associated TCR beta chains appeared to be HLA-restricted, and the HLA associations seemed to be driven largely by CMV exposure. Linkage disequilibrium might explain the correlated functional status among segregating V segments, but an unknown experimental factor could not be ruled out. The study listed around 160 TCR beta chains as associated with cytomegalovirus. The classifier was reported to diagnose cytomegalovirus status with high specificity and sensitivity in both the original and validation cohorts. An association between a missense DCLRE1C variant and V-gene and J-gene trimming of TCR beta chains was found in a later genetic analysis and replicated in an independent cohort. In a later analysis, 15,000 to 20,000 TCR beta sequences were associated with specific HLA alleles at a false discovery rate of 0.05. A cluster of highly shared sequence variants was judged likely to be a technical artifact of the sequencing pipeline. HLA typing was unavailable for some donors at each locus, so association tests used only the typed subset. According to a later genetic analysis, donors in an Asian-associated ancestry cluster had fewer N-insertions in productive TCRs than the approximately 630-donor mean. According to a later analysis, parvovirus B19, influenza, CMV and Epstein-Barr virus appeared linked to several top co-occurrence clusters. Sequencing depth was assumed to be roughly uniform across donors in the presence/absence analyses, though that assumption may not hold. CMV serostatus was the only immune exposure information available for the cohort. It was suggested by the authors that the approach could potentially be generalized to other disease states and immunological phenotypes. A further reported finding was that TCR beta sequences accurately predicted the HLA-A and HLA-B alleles for most subjects in the first cohort.

Turning to this clone: Its antigen is currently not known. Within one base of it there is no much larger clone, and no base qualities were kept.

The cohort consisted of some 670 healthy bone marrow donors. At the time of sampling, all cohort members were nominally healthy, though unrecorded immune exposures were likely present. The donor tested CMV seropositive and was one of the 289 seropositive cohort members. A peripheral blood sample was provided by each donor, and peripheral blood mononuclear cells were used for TCR beta sequencing. Genomic DNA was extracted from the blood cell samples with the Qiagen DNeasy Blood Extraction Kit. Libraries were built with the immunoSEQ multiplex PCR assay. For the multiplex PCR, a mixture combining 60 forward primers for TCR Vbeta segments and 13 reverse primers for TCR Jbeta segments was used. Amplification of the CDR3 region of rearranged TCR beta genes was performed with a multiplex PCR assay on genomic DNA. On the Illumina HiSeq System, the amplified TCR beta libraries were sequenced as 87-base-pair reads. The study's own analysis went as follows. In a later analysis, 70 million to 95 million unique TCR beta chains were counted across the approximately 670 repertoires, and around 10 million of these chains were shared by at least two donors. To remove PCR and sequencing errors, raw reads were error-corrected and collapsed into unique sequences using a nearest-neighbor algorithm that merged closely related sequences. Alignment of CDR3 sequences to IMGT reference sequences was used to assign V, D and J gene segments. For a sequence to be retained, at least a six-nucleotide match to both a V gene segment and a J gene segment was required. Rearrangements were classified as productive when the CDR3 lacked stop codons and remained in frame with V and J, and all other rearrangements were classified as non-productive. CDR3 was defined according to IMGT convention as the region running from the second conserved V-encoded cysteine to the conserved J-encoded phenylalanine. The earlier analysis of 500 to 750 of the donors excluded any sequence lacking an unambiguous match to a single V gene segment. In an earlier analysis of approximately 560 of the donors, a V segment was called functional when productive rearrangements were above 56.7%, and segregating when the standard deviation between donors exceeded 5%. A statistical classification framework was developed to diagnose cytomegalovirus status using the catalog of TCR beta chain sequences. In a later analysis, TCR nucleotide sequences were compared against IMGT/GENE-DB human TR gene sequences so that V and J genes could be assigned. Using the TCRdist pipeline, a later analysis assigned CDR3 sequences along with most-parsimonious VDJ recombination scenarios. In a later analysis, every TCR beta chain was defined by the combination of its CDR3 amino acid sequence and its V-gene family, and reads without a unique V-gene family were dropped. In a later analysis, 450 to 600 highly shared, low-generation-probability nucleotide sequences were removed to address suspected cross-contamination and a sequencing artifact. In a later analysis, a clonal expansion index was calculated for each public chain from normalized within-repertoire ranks of inferred template counts. In a later analysis, generation probabilities were computed using a VDJ recombination model fitted to out-of-frame rearrangements, and the results were checked against IGoR. Hypergeometric tests were used in a later analysis to score TCR-TCR, TCR-HLA and TCR-CMV co-occurrence, with a repertoire-size bias correction applied to the TCR pairs. A later analysis estimated false discovery rates by permuting HLA or CMV assignments 20 times. In a later analysis, co-occurring TCRs were grouped with DBSCAN, and TCRdist sequence similarity was added when clustering was performed within HLA-allele-positive subsets. Co-occurrence clustering excluded repertoires with fewer than 30,000 or more than 120,000 public chains, plus five with anomalous nucleotide sharing. Held by TCRdb, this immuneACCESS table contains in-frame sequences only and omits some clones. Under half of the omission traces to an unresolved V gene where checked; the cause of the rest is unknown. V and J calls and clone size are copied from that table; D and trimming were computed from the DNA. The sample includes 200,000 to 250,000 clones, with 82% observed a single time. Jointly, the top ten make up 5.4% of the sample.

The clonotype comes from a middle-aged woman in good health and CMV-seropositive. The sample was PBMCs.

The CDR3 protein sequence reads: CASSSDRQLQETQYF. The nucleotide sequence reads as follows: TGTGCCAGCAGCTCCGATAGACAGTTACAAGAGACCCAGTACTTC. The rearrangement joined TRBV5-4 to TRBJ2-5, with a tentative D gene TRBD1 over 5 matching bases. CDR1 SGHNT and CDR2 YYREEE were looked up in the germline V gene (reference sequence). V gives up 3 bases and J gives up 2 bases, and the segment between their germline ends measures 14 bases. The CDR3 measures 15 amino acids from cysteine to phenylalanine. CDR3 DNA only is kept here, 45 bases in frame from base 1.